This TCR beta chain was recovered during a study of control samples from healthy donors and cancer patients. TCRdb's copy holds only in-frame clones and misses some; the assay was immunoSEQ multiplex PCR. The table lists about 130,000 clones, around 92% of them singletons. The V gene's germline CDR1 is LNHDA and CDR2 SQIVND (reference sequence). Trimming removed 6 bases from V and 4 bases from J; junction bases left unmatched: 5. The CDR3 spans 15 residues. Specimen: PBMCs. The sequence was collected from a man in his fifties or sixties with head and neck cancer. The chain recombines TRBV19 with TRBJ2-1; 11 bases fit TRBD2. The CDR3 nucleotides are TGTGCCAGTAGGCTTACTAGCGGGGGATACAATGAGCAGTTCTTC. This translates into CASRLTSGGYNEQFF.